This TCR beta chain was documented in a study of cytomegalovirus exposure and HLA in healthy donors. The PCR ran on 60 Vbeta and 13 Jbeta primers. Produced via immunoSEQ multiplex PCR; TCRdb's table is partial and in-frame only. The sample includes 40,000 to 55,000 clones, approximately 72% seen only once; the top ten take 3% to 4%. The germline gives CDR1 MNHEY, CDR2 SMNVEV (reference sequence). The trim removed 8 bases at V and 0 bases at J, leaving 21 bases unmatched. The CDR3 spans 20 residues. J is TRBJ2-1 and V is TRBV27, with 8 bases aligning to TRBD1. The source of this sequence is a woman in her twenties or thirties in good health and CMV-seronegative. Sample: PBMCs. The CDR3 loop is CASRLLRDRNTTSSYNEQFF. CDR3 nucleotide sequence: TGTGCCAGCCGGCTTTTACGGGACAGGAACACAACGAGCTCCTACAATGAGCAGTTCTTC.